A single sample is the source of the 7 T cell receptor beta chains below, sequenced in a study of T cell responses to AZD1222 COVID-19 vaccine. Only in-frame clones appear in the TCRdb table, and some are missing; sequencing was by immunoSEQ multiplex PCR. The table shows around 200,000 clones, with just over 85% occurring only once. The input for sequencing was peripheral blood, taken on day 0 of AZD1222 vaccination. Receptors originate from an adult in good health.

The genes are TRBV12-2 and TRBJ1-6; TRBD1, the table's D call, lacks a check against the DNA. TRBV12-2 is a pseudogene segment. The CDR3 runs to 20 residues. The CDR3 here is CASRLALGTGGRECNSPLHF. For the CDR3, the DNA is TGTGCAAGTCGCTTAGCCCTCGGGACAGGGGGGCGAGAATGTAATTCACCCCTCCACTTT.

The V and J genes are TRBV9 and TRBJ1-3, with D perhaps TRBD1 (6 bases). Between the trimmed V and J ends, which lost 4 bases and 0 bases, there was a span of 11 bases. The CDR3 is 15 amino acids. Germline values: CDR1 SGDLS, CDR2 YYNGEE. Written as DNA, the CDR3 is TGTGCCAGCAGCCCTACAGGGAGCTCTGGAAACACCATATATTTT. Its translation is CASSPTGSSGNTIYF.

This clone was recorded once. The chain carries TRBV4-1 and TRBJ1-2; possibly TRBD1 for D (5 bases). The CDR3 spans 13 residues. Deletions cut 4 bases from V and 7 bases from J, with 13 bases between. CDR1 and CDR2 (germline): MGHRA, YSYEKL. CDR3: CASSPTGLGGYTF. CDR3 bases: TGCGCCAGCAGCCCTACGGGGCTGGGTGGCTACACCTTC.

The chain employs TRBV10-3 and TRBJ1-1; 7 bases agree with TRBD1. The CDR3 contains 17 residues. Unmatched junction bases numbered 16, after V lost 6 bases and J lost 3 bases. Germline CDR1 and CDR2: ENHRY and SYGVKD. Here the CDR3 DNA reads TGTGCCATCAGGCCCGCGGGGACAGTAGCTCGGGACACTGAAGCTTTCTTT. Its protein is CAIRPAGTVARDTEAFF.

The V and J genes are TRBV29-1 and TRBJ1-2, with a tentative D call TRBD1 (5 bases). There are 13 residues in the CDR3. Germline CDR1 SQVTM, CDR2 ANQGSEA. Between the trimmed V and J ends, which lost 6 bases and 1 base, there was a span of 12 bases. The CDR3 nucleotides read TGCAGCGTAATTAAGACAGTTAACTATGGCTACACCTTC. Its translation: CSVIKTVNYGYTF.

The rearrangement uses TRBV27 and TRBJ1-5; no clear D gene. Trimming removed 6 bases from V and 0 bases from J, with 12 bases in between. From germline, CDR1 is MNHEY and CDR2 SMNVEV (reference sequence). The CDR3 is 15 amino acids. The DNA for the CDR3 is TGTGCCAGCAGACCGGACGGGTATAGCAATCAGCCCCAGCATTTT. The encoded protein is CASRPDGYSNQPQHF.

The J gene is TRBJ1-5, the V gene TRBV4-2; tentative D call: TRBD1 (6 bases). Looked up from germline, CDR1 is LGHNA and CDR2 is YNFKEQ. V was shortened by 5 bases and J by 0 bases, with 20 bases between the two germline ends. This CDR3 region has 18 residues. CDR3 nucleotides: TGTGCCAGCAGCTCCTCTGTAAACCAGGGGATTAGCAATCAGCCCCAGCATTTT. It translates to CASSSSVNQGISNQPQHF.